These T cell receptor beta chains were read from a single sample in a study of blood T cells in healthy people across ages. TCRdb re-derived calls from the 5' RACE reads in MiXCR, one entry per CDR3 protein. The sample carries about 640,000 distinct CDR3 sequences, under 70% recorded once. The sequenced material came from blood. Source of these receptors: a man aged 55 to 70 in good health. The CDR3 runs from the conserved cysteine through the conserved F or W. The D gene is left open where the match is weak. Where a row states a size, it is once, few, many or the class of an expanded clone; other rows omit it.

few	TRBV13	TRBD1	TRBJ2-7	CASSPGQGTFYEQYF	TGTGCCAGCAGCCCGGGACAGGGGACCTTCTACGAGCAGTACTTC
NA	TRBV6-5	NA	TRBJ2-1	CASSYSPGAGYNEQFF	TGTGCCAGCAGTTACTCTCCAGGGGCGGGCTACAATGAGCAGTTCTTC
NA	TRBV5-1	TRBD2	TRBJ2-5	CASSFGTIATQYF	TGCGCCAGCAGCTTCGGGACTATAGCGACCCAGTACTTC
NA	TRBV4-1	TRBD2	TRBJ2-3	CASSQGRGNTDTQYF	TGCGCCAGCAGCCAAGGGCGGGGGAACACAGATACGCAGTATTTT
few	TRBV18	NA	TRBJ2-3	CASSPPYGDTQYF	TGTGCCAGCTCACCACCTTATGGAGATACGCAGTATTTT
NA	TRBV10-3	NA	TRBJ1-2	CAISDGGYYGYTF	TGTGCCATCAGTGACGGGGGTTACTATGGCTACACCTTC
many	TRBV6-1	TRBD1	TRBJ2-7	CASSPGQSYEQYF	TGTGCCAGCAGCCCGGGACAGTCCTACGAGCAGTACTTC
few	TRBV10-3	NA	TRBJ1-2	CAISEGGTNYGYTF	TGTGCCATCAGTGAAGGAGGTACCAACTATGGCTACACCTTC
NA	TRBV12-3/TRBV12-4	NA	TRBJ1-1	CTSSFSGANTEAFF	TGTACCAGCAGTTTTTCAGGGGCGAACACTGAAGCTTTCTTT
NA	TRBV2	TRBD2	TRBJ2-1	CASSWASGGPTEQFF	TGTGCCAGCAGCTGGGCTAGCGGGGGCCCGACTGAGCAGTTCTTC
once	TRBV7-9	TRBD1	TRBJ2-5	CASSYGTGAGETQYF	TGTGCCAGCAGCTACGGGACAGGGGCGGGAGAGACCCAGTACTTC
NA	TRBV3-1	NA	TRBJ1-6	CASSQVSGHWGVSPLHF	TGTGCCAGCAGCCAAGTATCGGGCCACTGGGGCGTTTCACCCCTCCACTTT
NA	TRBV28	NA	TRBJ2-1	CASSSGGEKTQFF	TGTGCCAGCAGTTCCGGAGGCGAGAAGACCCAGTTCTTC
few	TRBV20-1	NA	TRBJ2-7	CSAIGLADEQYF	TGCAGTGCTATAGGGCTAGCCGACGAGCAGTACTTC
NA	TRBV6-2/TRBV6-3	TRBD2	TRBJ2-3	CASSYRTSSSPDTQYF	TGTGCCAGCAGTTACAGGACTAGCAGCTCTCCAGATACGCAGTATTTT
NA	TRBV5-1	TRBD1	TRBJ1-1	CASSTADRENTEAFF	TGCGCCAGCAGCACCGCGGACAGGGAAAACACTGAAGCTTTCTTT
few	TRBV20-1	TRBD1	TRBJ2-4	CSAGRSDRAGNIQYF	TGCAGTGCTGGACGATCGGACAGGGCTGGAAACATTCAGTACTTC
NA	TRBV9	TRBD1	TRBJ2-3	CASSVSSGGNTDTQYF	TGTGCCAGCAGCGTGTCGTCAGGGGGCAACACAGATACGCAGTATTTT
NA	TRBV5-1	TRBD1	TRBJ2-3	CASSLVQGSTDTQYF	TGCGCCAGCAGCTTGGTACAGGGGTCCACAGATACGCAGTATTTT
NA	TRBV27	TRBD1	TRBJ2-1	CASRDRGSLNEQFF	TGTGCCAGCAGAGACAGGGGCTCGCTTAATGAGCAGTTCTTC
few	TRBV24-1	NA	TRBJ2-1	CATSDPTVGLNEQFF	TGTGCCACCAGTGATCCCACCGTGGGGCTCAATGAGCAGTTCTTC
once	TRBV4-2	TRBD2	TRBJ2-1	CASSRSSGRWNEQFF	TGTGCCAGCAGCCGATCTAGCGGGCGTTGGAATGAGCAGTTCTTC
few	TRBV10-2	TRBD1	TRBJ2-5	CASGRQGSRETQYF	TGCGCCAGCGGCCGACAGGGATCTAGGGAGACCCAGTACTTC
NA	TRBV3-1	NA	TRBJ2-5	CASSPGGRGRETQYF	TGTGCCAGCAGCCCAGGCGGACGGGGACGAGAGACCCAGTACTTC
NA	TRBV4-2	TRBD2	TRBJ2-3	CASSQGLAGVSRGDTQYF	TGTGCCAGCAGCCAAGGACTAGCGGGGGTTTCCCGGGGAGATACGCAGTATTTT
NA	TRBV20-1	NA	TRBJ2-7	CSASRESYEQYF	TGCAGTGCTAGCAGGGAGTCCTACGAGCAGTACTTC
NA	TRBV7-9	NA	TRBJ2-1	CASSPIEGVEQFF	TGTGCCAGCAGCCCCATAGAAGGGGTTGAGCAGTTCTTC
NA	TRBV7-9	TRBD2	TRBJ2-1	CASSLAHGTIQQFF	TGTGCCAGCAGCTTAGCCCATGGGACTATCCAGCAGTTCTTC